The clone carrying this T cell receptor beta chain came up a few times. Its antigen is currently unknown. No infections or other immune events were documented during collection. The CDR3 is 11 amino acids. Between the trimmed V and J ends, which lost 0 bases and 3 bases, there was a span of 1 base. Germline loops: CDR1 SGHKS, CDR2 YYEKEE (reference sequence). The data stem from a study of identifying expanded T cells in peripheral blood. Here immunoSEQ multiplex PCR was the method, and the copy in TCRdb shows in-frame clones only, minus some. Counted here are roughly 100,000 clones, around 88% occurring once; the ten biggest clones make up around an eighth. The study's findings and limits: Across healthy donors, higher total template counts meant significantly greater approximately 2-week count variance. Technical replicates showed around 1.2 changed clones; around two weeks around 15; four weeks 19.

V usage is TRBV5-5 and J usage is TRBJ2-7; D not resolved. The origin of this receptor is a person aged 18-69 years in good health. Sequenced: blood. CDR3 in amino acids: CASSLDYEQYF. Written as DNA, the CDR3 is TGTGCCAGCAGCTTGGACTACGAGCAGTACTTC.